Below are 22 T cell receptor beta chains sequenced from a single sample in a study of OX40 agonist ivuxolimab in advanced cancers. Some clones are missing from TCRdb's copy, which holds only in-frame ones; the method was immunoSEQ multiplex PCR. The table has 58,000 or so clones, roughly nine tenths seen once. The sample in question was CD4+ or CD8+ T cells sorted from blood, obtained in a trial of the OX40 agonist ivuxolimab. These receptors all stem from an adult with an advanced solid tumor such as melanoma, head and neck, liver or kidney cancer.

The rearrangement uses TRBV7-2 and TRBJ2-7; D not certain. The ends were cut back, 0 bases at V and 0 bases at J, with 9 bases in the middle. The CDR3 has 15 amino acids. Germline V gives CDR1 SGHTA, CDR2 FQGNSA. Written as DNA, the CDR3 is TGTGCCAGCAGCTTAGCGGCGGCGAGCTCCTACGAGCAGTACTTC. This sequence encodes CASSLAAASSYEQYF.

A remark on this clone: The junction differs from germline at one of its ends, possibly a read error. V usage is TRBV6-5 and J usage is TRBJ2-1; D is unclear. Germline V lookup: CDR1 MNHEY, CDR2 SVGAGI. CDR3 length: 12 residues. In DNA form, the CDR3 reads TGTGCCAGCAGTTACCCAAGCGCCCCTGAAGTCTTC. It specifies CASSYPSAPEVF.

CDR3 sequence reads: CASSPPGLSPSYGYTF. The CDR3 bases are TGCGCCAGCAGCCCCCCCGGATTGTCACCTAGTTATGGCTACACCTTC. The chain employs TRBV4-1 and TRBJ1-2; unclear D gene. CDR1 is MGHRA, CDR2 YSYEKL, per germline. Trimming cost V 4 bases and J 5 bases, with 20 bases left between them. The CDR3 contains 16 residues.

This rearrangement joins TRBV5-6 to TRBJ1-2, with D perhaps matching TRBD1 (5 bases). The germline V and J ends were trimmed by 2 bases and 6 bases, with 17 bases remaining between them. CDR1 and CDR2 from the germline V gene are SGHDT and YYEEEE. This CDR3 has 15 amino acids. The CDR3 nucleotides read TGTGCCAGCAGCTTTATGTTATCGGGGGACGATGGCTACACCTTC. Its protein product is CASSFMLSGDDGYTF.

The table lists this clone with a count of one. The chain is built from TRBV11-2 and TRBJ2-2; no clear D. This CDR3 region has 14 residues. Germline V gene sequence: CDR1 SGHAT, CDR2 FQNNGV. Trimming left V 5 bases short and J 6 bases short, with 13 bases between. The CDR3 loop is CASSPRFRAGELFF. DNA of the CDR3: TGTGCCAGCAGCCCCCGGTTCCGCGCCGGGGAGCTGTTTTTT.

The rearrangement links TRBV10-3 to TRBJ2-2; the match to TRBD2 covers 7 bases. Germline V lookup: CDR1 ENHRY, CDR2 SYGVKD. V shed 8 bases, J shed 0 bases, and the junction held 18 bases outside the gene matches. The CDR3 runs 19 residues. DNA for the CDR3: TGTGCCATCGGGGAGGGATTTCCCCCAAAAGAGACGAACACCGGGGAGCTGTTTTTT. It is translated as CAIGEGFPPKETNTGELFF.

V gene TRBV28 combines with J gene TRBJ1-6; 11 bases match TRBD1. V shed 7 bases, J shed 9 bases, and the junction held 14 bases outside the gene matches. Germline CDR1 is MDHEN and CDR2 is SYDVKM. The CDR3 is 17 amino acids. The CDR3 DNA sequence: TGTGCCAGCAAGGACAGGGGGCTAAGGGTAATTAGTTCACCCCTCCACTTT. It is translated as CASKDRGLRVISSPLHF.

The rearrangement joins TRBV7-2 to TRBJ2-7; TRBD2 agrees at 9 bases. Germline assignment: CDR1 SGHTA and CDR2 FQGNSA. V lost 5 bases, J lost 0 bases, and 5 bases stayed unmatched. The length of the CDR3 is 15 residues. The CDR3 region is CASSPLAGSSYEQYF. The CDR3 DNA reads TGTGCCAGCAGCCCACTAGCGGGCTCCTCCTACGAGCAGTACTTC.

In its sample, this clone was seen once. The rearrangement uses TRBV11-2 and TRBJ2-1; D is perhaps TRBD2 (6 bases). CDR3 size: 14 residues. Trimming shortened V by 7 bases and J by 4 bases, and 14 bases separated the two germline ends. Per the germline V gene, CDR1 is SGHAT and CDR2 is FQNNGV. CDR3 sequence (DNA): TGTGCCAGCATCGGGGAGGCGCGATACAATGAGCAGTTCTTC. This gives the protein CASIGEARYNEQFF.

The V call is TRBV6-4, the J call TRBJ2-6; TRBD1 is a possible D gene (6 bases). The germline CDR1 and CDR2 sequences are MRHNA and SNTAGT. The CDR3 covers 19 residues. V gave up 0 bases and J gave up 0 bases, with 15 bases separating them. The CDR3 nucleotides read TGTGCCAGCAGTGACTCGAGGTCAGGGGTGAACTCTGGGGCCAACGTCCTGACTTTC. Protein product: CASSDSRSGVNSGANVLTF.

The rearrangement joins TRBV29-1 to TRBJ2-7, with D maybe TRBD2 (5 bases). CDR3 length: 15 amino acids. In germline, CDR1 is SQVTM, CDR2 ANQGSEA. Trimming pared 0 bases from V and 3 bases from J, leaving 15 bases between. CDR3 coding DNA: TGCAGCGTTGAAGATAGTACGGGAAAAAGCTACGAGCAGTACTTC. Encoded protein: CSVEDSTGKSYEQYF.

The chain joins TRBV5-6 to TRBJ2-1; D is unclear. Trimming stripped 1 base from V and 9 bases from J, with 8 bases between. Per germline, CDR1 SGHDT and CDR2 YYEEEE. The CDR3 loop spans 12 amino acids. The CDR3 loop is CASSLFASEQFF. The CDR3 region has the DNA TGTGCCAGCAGCTTGTTCGCTAGTGAGCAGTTCTTC.

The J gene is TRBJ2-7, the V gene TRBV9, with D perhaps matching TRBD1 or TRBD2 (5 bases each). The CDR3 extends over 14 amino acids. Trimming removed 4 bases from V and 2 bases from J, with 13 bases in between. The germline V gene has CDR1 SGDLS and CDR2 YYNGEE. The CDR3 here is CASSPRDAPYEQYF. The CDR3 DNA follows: TGTGCCAGCAGCCCCCGGGACGCCCCCTACGAGCAGTACTTC.

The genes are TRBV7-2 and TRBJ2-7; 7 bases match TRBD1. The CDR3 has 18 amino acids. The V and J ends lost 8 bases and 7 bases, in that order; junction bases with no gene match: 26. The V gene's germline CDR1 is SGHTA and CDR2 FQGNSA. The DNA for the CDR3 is TGTGCCAGCTCAGACAGGGCTCCCCGGGACAGCATATTCATGGAGCAGTACTTC. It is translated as CASSDRAPRDSIFMEQYF.

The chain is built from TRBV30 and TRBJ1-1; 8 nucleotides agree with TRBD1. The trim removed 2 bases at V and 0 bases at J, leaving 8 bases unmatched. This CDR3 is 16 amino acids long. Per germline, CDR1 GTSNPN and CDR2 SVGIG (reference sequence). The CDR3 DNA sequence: TGTGCCTGGAGTCCCGGGACAGGAATCATGAACACTGAAGCTTTCTTT. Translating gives CAWSPGTGIMNTEAFF.

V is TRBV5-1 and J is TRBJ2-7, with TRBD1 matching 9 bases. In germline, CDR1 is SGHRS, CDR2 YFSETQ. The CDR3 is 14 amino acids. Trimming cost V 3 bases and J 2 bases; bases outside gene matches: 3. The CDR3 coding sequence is TGCGCCAGCAGCTCGGGACAGGGACCCTACGAGCAGTACTTC. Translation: CASSSGQGPYEQYF.

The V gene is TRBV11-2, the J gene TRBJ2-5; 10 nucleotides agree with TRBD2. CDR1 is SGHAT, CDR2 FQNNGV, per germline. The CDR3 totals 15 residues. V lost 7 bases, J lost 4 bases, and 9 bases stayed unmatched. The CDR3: CASKERGGLRETQYF. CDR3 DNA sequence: TGTGCCAGCAAAGAGCGGGGGGGCCTTCGAGAGACCCAGTACTTC.

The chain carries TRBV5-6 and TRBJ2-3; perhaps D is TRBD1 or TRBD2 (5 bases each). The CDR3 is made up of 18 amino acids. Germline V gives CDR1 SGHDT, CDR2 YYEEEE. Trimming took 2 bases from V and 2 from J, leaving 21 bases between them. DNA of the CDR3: TGTGCCAGCAGCTTCCCCGGGGCTGGGAAAGGGGTCACAGATACGCAGTATTTT. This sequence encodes CASSFPGAGKGVTDTQYF.

CDR3 DNA sequence: TGTGCCAGCGGAACTACAGGGTTAGGCTACACCTTC. It codes for CASGTTGLGYTF. V usage is TRBV2 and J usage is TRBJ1-2; TRBD1 might be the D (6 bases). V dropped 8 bases and J dropped 8 bases, with 15 bases sitting between them. Germline CDR1 reads SNHLY; CDR2 reads FYNNEI. The CDR3 is 12 residues long.

The CDR3 nucleotides are TGTGCCAGCAGTGAAAGGGGGACAGGGGTCGCGCCTAGCACAGATACGCAGTATTTT. Encoded protein: CASSERGTGVAPSTDTQYF. The genes are TRBV6-1 and TRBJ2-3, with 10 bases identical to TRBD1. The CDR3 covers 19 residues. Per the germline V gene, CDR1 is MNHNS and CDR2 is SASEGT. V lost 2 bases and J lost 0; bases outside the gene matches: 11.

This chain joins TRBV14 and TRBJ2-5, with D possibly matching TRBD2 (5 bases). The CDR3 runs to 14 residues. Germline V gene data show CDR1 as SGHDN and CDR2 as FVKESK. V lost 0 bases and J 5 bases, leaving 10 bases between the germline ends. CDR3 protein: CASSQERGLETQYF. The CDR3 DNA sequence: TGTGCCAGCAGCCAAGAACGGGGTTTGGAGACCCAGTACTTC. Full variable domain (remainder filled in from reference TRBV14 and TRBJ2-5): EAGVTQFPSHSVIEKGQTVTLRCDPISGHDNLYWYRRVMGKEIKFLLHFVKESKQDESGMPNNRFLAERTGGTYSTLKVQPAELEDSGVYFCASSQERGLETQYFGPGTRLLVL.

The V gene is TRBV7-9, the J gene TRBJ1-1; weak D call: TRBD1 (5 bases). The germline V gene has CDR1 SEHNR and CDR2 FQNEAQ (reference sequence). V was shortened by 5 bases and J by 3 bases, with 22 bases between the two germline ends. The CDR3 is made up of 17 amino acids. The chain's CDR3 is CASSPRPPTASDTEAFF. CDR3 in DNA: TGTGCCAGCAGCCCCAGGCCACCGACAGCCTCGGACACTGAAGCTTTCTTT.